This is a list of T cell receptor beta chains from one sample in a study of T cells after yellow fever vaccination. TCRdb reprocessed the 5' RACE reads with MiXCR, giving one entry per CDR3 protein. This sample carries some 340,000 distinct CDR3 sequences, about 4% of them seen once, and the ten largest clones take around 25%. The source was PBMCs, collected 5 days after the yellow fever booster vaccination. These receptors were collected from a man younger than 30 who received the YFV17D yellow fever vaccine. CDR3s include the opening cysteine and the closing phenylalanine or tryptophan. A D gene is named only where the DNA matches it firmly. Where a row states a size, it is once, few, many or the class of an expanded clone; other rows omit it.

few	TRBV4-3	TRBJ1-1	-	TGCGCCAGCAGCCAAGAGATGGCTCGGAACGCTTTCTTT	CASSQEMARNAFF
-	TRBV5-1	TRBJ1-3	-	TGCGCCAGCAGCTTGGCGGCGGGGCACGGAAACACCATATATTTT	CASSLAAGHGNTIYF
few	TRBV5-1	TRBJ2-2	TRBD1	TGCGCCAGCAGCGGGGGACAGGCGAACACCGGGGAGCTGTTTTTT	CASSGGQANTGELFF
many	TRBV7-2	TRBJ1-3	-	TGTGCCAGCAGCGAACAGGGACACACCATATATTTT	CASSEQGHTIYF
few	TRBV29-1	TRBJ1-2	TRBD1	TGCAGCGTCGACCCGGACAGGGGTAACTATGGCTACACCTTC	CSVDPDRGNYGYTF
many	TRBV2	TRBJ1-5	-	TGTGCCAGCAGTGAAGAGGCGGGGCCCCCGCCCCAGCATTTT	CASSEEAGPPPQHF
few	TRBV7-3	TRBJ2-3	-	TGTGCCAGCAGCTTAACATCTGGAGGATTGAGCACAGATACGCAGTATTTT	CASSLTSGGLSTDTQYF
-	TRBV5-6	TRBJ2-7	TRBD1	TGTGCCAGCAGATTTCGGGACAGGACCTCCTACGAGCAGTACTTC	CASRFRDRTSYEQYF
many	TRBV15	TRBJ2-1	-	TGTGCCACCAGCAGACAGGGTACCTACAATGAGCAGTTCTTC	CATSRQGTYNEQFF
many	TRBV20-1	TRBJ1-1	-	TGCAGTGCTAACCCGGGAGCGAACACTGAAGCTTTCTTT	CSANPGANTEAFF
-	TRBV15	TRBJ2-7	-	TGTGCCACCAGCAGGGAGACAGGTTCCTACGAGCAGTACTTC	CATSRETGSYEQYF
few	TRBV5-4	TRBJ2-2	TRBD2	TGTGCCAGCAGGCCCGGGACTAGCGGTTCCACCGGGGAGCTGTTTTTT	CASRPGTSGSTGELFF
few	TRBV20-1	TRBJ2-7	-	TGCAGTGCTAGAGATTTCCGACAGAGCCTCTCCTACGAGCAGTACTTC	CSARDFRQSLSYEQYF
-	TRBV7-2	TRBJ1-1	-	TGTGCCAGCAGCTTAACCACGGATCCTGAAGCTTTCTTT	CASSLTTDPEAFF
-	TRBV10-2	TRBJ2-5	-	TGCGCCAGCAGTGAGTCGTTGGGGCGAAAGACCCAGTACTTC	CASSESLGRKTQYF
few	TRBV6-5	TRBJ2-2	TRBD1	TGTGCCGCCCACCGGACAGGAAAGACGAACACCGGGGAGCTGTTTTTT	CAAHRTGKTNTGELFF
few	TRBV4-3	TRBJ2-1	TRBD1	TGCGCCAGCAGCCCCCCCACGGGACAGGGCGGGGAGCAGTTCTTC	CASSPPTGQGGEQFF
-	TRBV2	TRBJ1-1	-	TGTGCCAGCAGGCAAGCAGGGGTAGAGGCTTTCTTT	CASRQAGVEAFF
many	TRBV29-1	TRBJ1-2	-	TGCAGCGTCGAGGACGGATATAACTATGGCTACACCTTC	CSVEDGYNYGYTF
few	TRBV20-1	TRBJ2-2	-	TGCAGTGCTAGACCTACAAATATGTTGGCCGGGGAGCTGTTTTTT	CSARPTNMLAGELFF
few	TRBV4-2	TRBJ2-5	-	TGTGCCAGCAGCCAAGATCCCAGCGGGCCTATCTCTACCCAGTACTTC	CASSQDPSGPISTQYF
once	TRBV4-1	TRBJ1-1	-	TGCGCCAGCAGCCAAAAAAGGGGCGTGAACACTGAAGCTTTCTTT	CASSQKRGVNTEAFF
few	TRBV4-1	TRBJ1-1	-	TGCGCCAGCAGCCAAGAGGGCAGGGCATTCGAAGCTTTCTTT	CASSQEGRAFEAFF
-	TRBV10-2	TRBJ2-1	-	TGCGCCAGCAGTGATTTATATGAGCAGTTCTTC	CASSDLYEQFF
many	TRBV28	TRBJ1-2	TRBD1	TGTGCCAGCAGTTTGGGACAGGGTGTTGGGGGCTACACCTTC	CASSLGQGVGGYTF
few	TRBV5-1	TRBJ2-2	TRBD2	TGCGCCAGCAGTCGTGGACTAGCGGAGAACACCGGGGAGCTGTTTTTT	CASSRGLAENTGELFF
-	TRBV6-5	TRBJ2-1	TRBD2	TGTGCCAGCACGATGACTAGCGGGGGCCTTTACAATGAGCAGTTCTTC	CASTMTSGGLYNEQFF
few	TRBV5-7	TRBJ1-5	-	TGTGCCAGCAGCTCCGGGACCCCGGGTCAGCCCCAGCATTTT	CASSSGTPGQPQHF
-	TRBV4-2	TRBJ2-5	TRBD2	TGTGCCAGCAGCCTACGTATAGCGGGGGAAGAGACCCAGTACTTC	CASSLRIAGEETQYF
many	TRBV6-5	TRBJ1-1	TRBD1	TGTGCCAGCAGTTACGGACCCTTGGGACAGGGGGGAACTGAAGCTTTCTTT	CASSYGPLGQGGTEAFF
-	TRBV7-2	TRBJ2-3	-	TGTGCCAGCAGCTTAGTGTCAGCGCAGTATTTT	CASSLVSAQYF
few	TRBV12-3/TRBV12-4	TRBJ1-1	-	TGTGCCAGCAGTTTTAATAACTGGCGCACTGAAGCTTTCTTT	CASSFNNWRTEAFF
many	TRBV5-5	TRBJ1-1	-	TGTGCCAGCAGCTTTGAGGACACTGAAGCTTTCTTT	CASSFEDTEAFF
-	TRBV28	TRBJ2-5	-	TGTGCCAGCAGGGTAACGGCAGGGTTAATTGAGACCCAGTACTTC	CASRVTAGLIETQYF
few	TRBV7-2	TRBJ2-6	-	TGTGCCAGCAGCTTAGACCCTTTCCGGGCCAACGTCCTGACTTTC	CASSLDPFRANVLTF
few	TRBV10-3	TRBJ2-1	-	TGTGCCATCAGTGAAATCCATCCAGGCAATGAGCAGTTCTTC	CAISEIHPGNEQFF
few	TRBV18	TRBJ1-1	-	TGTGCCAGCTCACCACCGGTCGGGGGGCAGAGGACTGAAGCTTTCTTT	CASSPPVGGQRTEAFF
-	TRBV5-1	TRBJ2-2	TRBD1	TGCGCCAGCAGTACGGGACAGGGAATATCCGGGGAGCTGTTTTTT	CASSTGQGISGELFF
many	TRBV20-1	TRBJ1-2	-	TGCAGTGCTAGACCGGGACACTTCTATGGCTACACCTTC	CSARPGHFYGYTF
many	TRBV20-1	TRBJ1-2	TRBD1	TGCAGTGCTAGAGATCGACAGGGAAATCGGTATGGCTACACCTTC	CSARDRQGNRYGYTF
-	TRBV4-2	TRBJ2-4	-	TGTGCCAGCAGCCAAGAATCTAGCGCCAAAAACATTCAGTACTTC	CASSQESSAKNIQYF
few	TRBV14	TRBJ1-1	TRBD1	TGTGCCAGCAGCCAAGGATGGGGACAGGAAGCTTTCTTT	CASSQGWGQEAFF